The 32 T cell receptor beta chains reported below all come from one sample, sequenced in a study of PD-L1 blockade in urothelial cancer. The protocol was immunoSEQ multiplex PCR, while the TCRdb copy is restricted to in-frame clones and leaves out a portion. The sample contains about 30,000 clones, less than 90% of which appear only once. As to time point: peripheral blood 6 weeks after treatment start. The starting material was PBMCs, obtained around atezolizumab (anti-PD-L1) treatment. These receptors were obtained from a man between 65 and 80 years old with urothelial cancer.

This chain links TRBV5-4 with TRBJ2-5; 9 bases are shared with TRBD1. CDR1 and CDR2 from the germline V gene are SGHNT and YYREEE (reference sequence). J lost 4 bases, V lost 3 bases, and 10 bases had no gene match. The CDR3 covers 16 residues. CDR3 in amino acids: CASSWPGQGLGETQYF. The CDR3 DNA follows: TGTGCCAGCAGCTGGCCGGGACAGGGTTTAGGAGAGACCCAGTACTTC.

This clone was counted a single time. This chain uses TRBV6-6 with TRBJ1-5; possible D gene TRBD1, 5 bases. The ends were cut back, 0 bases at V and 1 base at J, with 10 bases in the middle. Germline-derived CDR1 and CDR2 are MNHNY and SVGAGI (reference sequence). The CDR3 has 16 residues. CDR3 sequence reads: CASSYSPGFSNQPQHF. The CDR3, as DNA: TGTGCCAGCAGTTACTCGCCAGGGTTCAGCAATCAGCCCCAGCATTTT.

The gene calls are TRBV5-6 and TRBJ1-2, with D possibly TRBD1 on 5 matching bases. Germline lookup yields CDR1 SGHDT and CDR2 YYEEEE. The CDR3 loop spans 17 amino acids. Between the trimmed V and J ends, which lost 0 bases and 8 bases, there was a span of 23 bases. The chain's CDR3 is CASSLASRAGRGRGYTF. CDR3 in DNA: TGTGCCAGCAGCTTGGCATCTAGGGCAGGGAGGGGCCGGGGCTACACCTTC.

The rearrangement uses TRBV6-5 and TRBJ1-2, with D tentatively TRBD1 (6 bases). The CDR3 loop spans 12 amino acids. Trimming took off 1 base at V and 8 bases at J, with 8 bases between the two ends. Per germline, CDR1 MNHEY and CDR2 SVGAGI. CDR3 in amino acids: CASSYWGLGYTF. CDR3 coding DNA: TGTGCCAGCAGTTACTGGGGGCTCGGCTACACCTTC.

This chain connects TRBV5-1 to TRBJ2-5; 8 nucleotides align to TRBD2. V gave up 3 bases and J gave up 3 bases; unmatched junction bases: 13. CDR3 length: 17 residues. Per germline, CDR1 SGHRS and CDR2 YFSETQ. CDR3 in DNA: TGCGCCAGCAGCTCCTCGGCCAAAAGCGGGAGTAAAGAGACCCAGTACTTC. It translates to CASSSSAKSGSKETQYF.

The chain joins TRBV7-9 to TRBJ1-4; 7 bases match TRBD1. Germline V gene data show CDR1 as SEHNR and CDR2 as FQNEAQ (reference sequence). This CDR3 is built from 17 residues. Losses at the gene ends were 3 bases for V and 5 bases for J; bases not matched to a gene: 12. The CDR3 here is CASSFLSSGTVNEKLFF. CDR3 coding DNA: TGTGCCAGCAGCTTTCTTTCTTCCGGGACAGTGAATGAAAAACTGTTTTTT. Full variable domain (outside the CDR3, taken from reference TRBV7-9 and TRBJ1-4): DTGVSQNPRHKITKRGQNVTFRCDPISEHNRLYWYRQTLGQGPEFLTYFQNEAQLEKSRLLSDRFSAERPKGSFSTLEIQRTEQGDSAMYLCASSFLSSGTVNEKLFFGSGTQLSVL.

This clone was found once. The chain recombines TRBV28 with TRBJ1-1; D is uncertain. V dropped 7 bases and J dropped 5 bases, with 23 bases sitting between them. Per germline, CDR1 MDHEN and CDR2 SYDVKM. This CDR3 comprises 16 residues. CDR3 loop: CASNPRSPAIRTEAFF. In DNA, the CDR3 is TGTGCCAGCAACCCCCGGAGTCCGGCGATCCGGACTGAAGCTTTCTTT.

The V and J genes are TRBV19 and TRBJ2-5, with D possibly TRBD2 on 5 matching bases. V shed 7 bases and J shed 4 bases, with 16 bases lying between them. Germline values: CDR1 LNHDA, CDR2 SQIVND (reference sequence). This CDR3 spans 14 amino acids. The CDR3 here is CASNPNLEVETQYF. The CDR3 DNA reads TGTGCCAGTAACCCCAACCTGGAGGTAGAGACCCAGTACTTC.

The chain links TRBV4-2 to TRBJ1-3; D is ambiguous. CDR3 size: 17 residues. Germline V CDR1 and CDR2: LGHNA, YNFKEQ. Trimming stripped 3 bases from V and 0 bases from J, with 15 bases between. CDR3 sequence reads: CASSQSEEGTSGNTIYF. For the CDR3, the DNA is TGTGCCAGCAGCCAGTCGGAGGAAGGAACCTCTGGAAACACCATATATTTT.

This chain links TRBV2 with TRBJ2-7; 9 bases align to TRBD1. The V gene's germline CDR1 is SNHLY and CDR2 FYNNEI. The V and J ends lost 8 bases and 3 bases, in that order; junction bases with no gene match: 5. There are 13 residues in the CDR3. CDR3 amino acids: CASQTGGHYEQYF. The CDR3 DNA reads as TGTGCCAGCCAGACAGGGGGTCACTACGAGCAGTACTTC.

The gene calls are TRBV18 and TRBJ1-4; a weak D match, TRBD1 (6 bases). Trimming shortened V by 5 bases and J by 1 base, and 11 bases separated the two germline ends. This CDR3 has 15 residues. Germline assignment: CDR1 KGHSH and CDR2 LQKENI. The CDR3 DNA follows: TGTGCCAGCTCAGTACAGGGTGGAACTAATGAAAAACTGTTTTTT. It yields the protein CASSVQGGTNEKLFF.

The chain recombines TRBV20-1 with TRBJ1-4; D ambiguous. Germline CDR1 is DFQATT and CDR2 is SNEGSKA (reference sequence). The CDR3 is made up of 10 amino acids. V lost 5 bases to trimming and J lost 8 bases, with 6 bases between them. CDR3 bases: TGCAGTGCTGAAGAGGAAAAACTGTTTTTT. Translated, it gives CSAEEEKLFF.

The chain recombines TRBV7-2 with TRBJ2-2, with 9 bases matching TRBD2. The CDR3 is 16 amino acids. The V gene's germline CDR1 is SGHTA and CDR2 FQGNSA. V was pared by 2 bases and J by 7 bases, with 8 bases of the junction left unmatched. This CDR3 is CASSLLTSGRNGELFF. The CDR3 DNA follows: TGTGCCAGCAGCTTATTGACTAGCGGTCGGAACGGGGAGCTGTTTTTT.

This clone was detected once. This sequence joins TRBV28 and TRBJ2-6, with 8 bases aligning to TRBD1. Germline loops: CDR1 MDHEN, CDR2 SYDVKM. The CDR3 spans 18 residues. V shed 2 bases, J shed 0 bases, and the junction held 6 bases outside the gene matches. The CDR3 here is CASSLRQGISSGANVLTF. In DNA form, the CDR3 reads TGTGCCAGCAGTTTACGACAGGGGATTAGCTCTGGGGCCAACGTCCTGACTTTC.

The CDR3 region has the DNA TGTGCCAGCAGCCCCGTGGGAGTAGGGGAGCTGTTTTTT. Amino acids: CASSPVGVGELFF. The rearrangement joins TRBV7-8 to TRBJ2-2; possible D gene TRBD2, 5 bases. The CDR3 is 13 residues long. CDR1 is SGHVS and CDR2 is FQNEAQ in the germline V gene. V gave up 5 bases and J gave up 8 bases, with 12 bases separating them. Full variable domain (rest looked up from reference TRBV7-8 and TRBJ2-2): GAGVSQSPRYKVAKRGQDVALRCDPISGHVSLFWYQQALGQGPEFLTYFQNEAQLDKSGLPSDRFFAERPEGSVSTLKIQRTQQEDSAVYLCASSPVGVGELFFGEGSRLTVL.

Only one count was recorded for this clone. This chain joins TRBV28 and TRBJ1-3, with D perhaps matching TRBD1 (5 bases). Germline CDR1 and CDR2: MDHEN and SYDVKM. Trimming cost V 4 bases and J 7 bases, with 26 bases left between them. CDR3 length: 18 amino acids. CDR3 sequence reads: CASSSSPGTSHRGNTIYF. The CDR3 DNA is TGTGCCAGCAGTTCGTCTCCGGGGACGTCTCACCGGGGGAACACCATATATTTT.

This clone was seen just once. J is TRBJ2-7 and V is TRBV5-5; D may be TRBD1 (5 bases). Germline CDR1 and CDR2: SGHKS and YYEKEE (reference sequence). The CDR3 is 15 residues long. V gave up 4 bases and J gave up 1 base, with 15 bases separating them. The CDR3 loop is CASSPGLGESYEQYF. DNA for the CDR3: TGTGCCAGCAGCCCAGGGTTAGGGGAATCCTACGAGCAGTACTTC.

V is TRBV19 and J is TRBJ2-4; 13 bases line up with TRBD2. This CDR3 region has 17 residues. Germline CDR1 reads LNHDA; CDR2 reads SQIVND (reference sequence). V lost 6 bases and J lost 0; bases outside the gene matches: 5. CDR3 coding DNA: TGTGCCAGTAGCGGACTAGCGGGAGTGGGAGCCAAAAACATTCAGTACTTC. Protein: CASSGLAGVGAKNIQYF.

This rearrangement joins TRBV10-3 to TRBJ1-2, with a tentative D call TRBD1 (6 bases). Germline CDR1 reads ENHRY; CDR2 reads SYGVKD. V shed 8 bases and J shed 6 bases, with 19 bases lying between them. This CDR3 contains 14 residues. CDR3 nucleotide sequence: TGTGCCATCGGGGGTCGGGGGGCTTATGATGGCTACACCTTC. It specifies CAIGGRGAYDGYTF.

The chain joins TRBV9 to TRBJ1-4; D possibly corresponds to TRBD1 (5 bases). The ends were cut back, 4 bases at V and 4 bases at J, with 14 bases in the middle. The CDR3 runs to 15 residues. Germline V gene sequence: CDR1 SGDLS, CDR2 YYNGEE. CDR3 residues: CASSPLVGLNEKLFF. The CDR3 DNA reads TGTGCCAGCAGCCCCCTGGTGGGGCTTAATGAAAAACTGTTTTTT.

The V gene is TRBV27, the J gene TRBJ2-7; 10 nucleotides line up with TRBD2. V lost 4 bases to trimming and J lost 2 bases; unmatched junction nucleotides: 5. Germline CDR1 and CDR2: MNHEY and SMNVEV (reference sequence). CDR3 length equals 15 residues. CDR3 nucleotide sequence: TGTGCCAGCAGTTCTAGGACTAGCGGTGCCTACGAGCAGTACTTC. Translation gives CASSSRTSGAYEQYF.

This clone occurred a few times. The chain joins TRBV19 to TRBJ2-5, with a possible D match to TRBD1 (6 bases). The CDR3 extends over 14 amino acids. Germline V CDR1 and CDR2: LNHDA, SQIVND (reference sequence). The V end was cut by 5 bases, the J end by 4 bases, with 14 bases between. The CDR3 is CASSAFGGGETQYF. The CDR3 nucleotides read TGTGCCAGTAGTGCCTTTGGGGGCGGAGAGACCCAGTACTTC.

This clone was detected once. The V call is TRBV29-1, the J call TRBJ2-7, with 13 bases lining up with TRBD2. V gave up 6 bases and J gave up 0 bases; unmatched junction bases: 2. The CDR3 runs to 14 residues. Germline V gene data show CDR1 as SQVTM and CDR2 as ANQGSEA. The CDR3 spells CSVRTSGSSYEQYF. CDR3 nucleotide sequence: TGCAGCGTCCGGACTAGCGGGAGCTCCTACGAGCAGTACTTC.

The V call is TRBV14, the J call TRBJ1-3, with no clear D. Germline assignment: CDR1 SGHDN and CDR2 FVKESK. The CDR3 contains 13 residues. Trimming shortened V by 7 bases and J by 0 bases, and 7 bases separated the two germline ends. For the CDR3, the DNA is TGTGCCAGCAATCGTCCCTCTGGAAACACCATATATTTT. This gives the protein CASNRPSGNTIYF.

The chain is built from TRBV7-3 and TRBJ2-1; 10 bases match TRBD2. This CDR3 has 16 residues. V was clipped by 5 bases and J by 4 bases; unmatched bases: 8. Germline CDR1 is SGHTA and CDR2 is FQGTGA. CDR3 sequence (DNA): TGTGCCAGCAGCCCCTCTAGCGGGAGCCCTTACAATGAGCAGTTCTTC. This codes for CASSPSSGSPYNEQFF.

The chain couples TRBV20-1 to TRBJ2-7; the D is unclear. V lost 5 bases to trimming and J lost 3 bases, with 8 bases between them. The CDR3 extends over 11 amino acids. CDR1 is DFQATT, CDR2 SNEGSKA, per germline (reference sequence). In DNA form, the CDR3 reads TGCAGTGCTCGGGTTGACTACGAGCAGTACTTC. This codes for CSARVDYEQYF.

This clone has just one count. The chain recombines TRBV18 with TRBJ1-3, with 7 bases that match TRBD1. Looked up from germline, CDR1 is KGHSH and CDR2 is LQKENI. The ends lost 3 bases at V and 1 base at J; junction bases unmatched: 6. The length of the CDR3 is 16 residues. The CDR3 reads CASSPPGQLSGNTIYF. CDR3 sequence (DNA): TGTGCCAGCTCACCTCCGGGACAGCTTTCTGGAAACACCATATATTTT.

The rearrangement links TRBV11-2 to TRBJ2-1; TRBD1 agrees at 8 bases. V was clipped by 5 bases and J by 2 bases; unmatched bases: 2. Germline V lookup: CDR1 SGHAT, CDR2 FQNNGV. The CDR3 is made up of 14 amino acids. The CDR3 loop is CASSAGGTYNEQFF. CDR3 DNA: TGTGCCAGCAGCGCAGGGGGCACCTACAATGAGCAGTTCTTC.

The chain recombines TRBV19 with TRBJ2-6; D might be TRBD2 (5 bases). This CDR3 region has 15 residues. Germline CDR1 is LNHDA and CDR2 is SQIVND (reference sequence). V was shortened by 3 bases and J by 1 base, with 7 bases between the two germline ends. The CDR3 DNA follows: TGTGCCAGTAGTATGTCGGGGTCTGGGGCCAACGTCCTGACTTTC. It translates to CASSMSGSGANVLTF. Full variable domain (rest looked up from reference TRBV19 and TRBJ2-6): DGGITQSPKYLFRKEGQNVTLSCEQNLNHDAMYWYRQDPGQGLRLIYYSQIVNDFQKGDIAEGYSVSREKKESFPLTVTSAQKNPTAFYLCASSMSGSGANVLTFGAGSRLTVL.

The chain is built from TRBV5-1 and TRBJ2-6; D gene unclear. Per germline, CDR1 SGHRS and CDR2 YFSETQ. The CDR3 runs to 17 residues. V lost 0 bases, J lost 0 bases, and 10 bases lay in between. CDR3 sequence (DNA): TGCGCCAGCAGCTTGGACGGGTTCTCCTCTGGGGCCAACGTCCTGACTTTC. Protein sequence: CASSLDGFSSGANVLTF.

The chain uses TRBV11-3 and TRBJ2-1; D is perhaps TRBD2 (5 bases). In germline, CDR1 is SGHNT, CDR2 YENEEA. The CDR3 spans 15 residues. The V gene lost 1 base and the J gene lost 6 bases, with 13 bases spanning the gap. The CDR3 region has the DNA TGTGCCAGCAGCTTAGCTGCCGGGATACCCAATGAGCAGTTCTTC. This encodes CASSLAAGIPNEQFF.

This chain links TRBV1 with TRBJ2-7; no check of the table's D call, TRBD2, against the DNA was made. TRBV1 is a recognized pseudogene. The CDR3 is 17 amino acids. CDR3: CTSSHHPSGGETYEQYF. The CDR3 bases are TGCACCAGCAGCCACCACCCTAGCGGGGGGGAAACCTACGAGCAGTACTTC.